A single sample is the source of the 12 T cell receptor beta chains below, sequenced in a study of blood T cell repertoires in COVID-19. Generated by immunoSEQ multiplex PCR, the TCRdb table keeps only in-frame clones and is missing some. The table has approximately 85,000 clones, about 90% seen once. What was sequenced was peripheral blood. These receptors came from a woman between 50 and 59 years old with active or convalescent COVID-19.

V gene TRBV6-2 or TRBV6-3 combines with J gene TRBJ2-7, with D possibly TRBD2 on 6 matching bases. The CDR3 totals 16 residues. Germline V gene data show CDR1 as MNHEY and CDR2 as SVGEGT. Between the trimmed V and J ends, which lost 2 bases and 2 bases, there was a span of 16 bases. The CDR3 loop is CASSYPGLAGAYEQYF. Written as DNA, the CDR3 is TGTGCCAGCAGTTACCCGGGACTCGCCGGGGCCTACGAGCAGTACTTC.

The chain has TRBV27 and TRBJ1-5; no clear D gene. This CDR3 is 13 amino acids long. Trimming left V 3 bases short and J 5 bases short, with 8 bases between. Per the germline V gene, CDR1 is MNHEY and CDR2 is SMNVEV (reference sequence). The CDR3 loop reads CASSLSQYQPQHF. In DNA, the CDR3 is TGTGCCAGCAGTTTGTCCCAATATCAGCCCCAGCATTTT.

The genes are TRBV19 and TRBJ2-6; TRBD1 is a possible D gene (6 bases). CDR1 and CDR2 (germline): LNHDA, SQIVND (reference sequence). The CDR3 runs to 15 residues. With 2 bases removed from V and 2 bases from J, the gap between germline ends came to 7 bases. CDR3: CASSISGAGANVLTF. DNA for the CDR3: TGTGCCAGTAGTATATCAGGGGCTGGGGCCAACGTCCTGACTTTC.

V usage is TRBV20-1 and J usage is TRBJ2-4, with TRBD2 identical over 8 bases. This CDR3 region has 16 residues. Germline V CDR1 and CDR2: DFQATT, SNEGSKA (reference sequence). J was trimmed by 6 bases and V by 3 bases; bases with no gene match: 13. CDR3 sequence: CSASPSTAGGINIQYF. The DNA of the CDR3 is TGCAGTGCTAGTCCCTCAACGGCGGGGGGAATAAACATTCAGTACTTC.

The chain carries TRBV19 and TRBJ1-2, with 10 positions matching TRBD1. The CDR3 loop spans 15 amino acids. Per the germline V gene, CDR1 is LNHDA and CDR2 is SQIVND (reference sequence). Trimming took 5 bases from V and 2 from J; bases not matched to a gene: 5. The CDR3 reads CASSLRGQGNYGYTF. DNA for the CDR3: TGTGCCAGTAGTCTCCGGGGACAGGGGAACTATGGCTACACCTTC.

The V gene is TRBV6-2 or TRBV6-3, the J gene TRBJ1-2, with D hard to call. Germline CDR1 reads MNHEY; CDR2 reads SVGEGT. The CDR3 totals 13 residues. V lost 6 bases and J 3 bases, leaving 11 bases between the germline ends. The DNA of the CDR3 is TGTGCCAGCAGCCAAACAGCAGACTATGGCTACACCTTC. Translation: CASSQTADYGYTF.

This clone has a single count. The chain's CDR3 is CASSLAQRVSPNYGYTF. The DNA of the CDR3 is TGTGCCAGCAGCTTGGCCCAACGGGTAAGCCCTAACTATGGCTACACCTTC. The rearrangement links TRBV5-8 to TRBJ1-2; D is unclear. CDR1 and CDR2 (germline): SGHTS, YDEGEE. Trimming shortened V by 0 bases and J by 0 bases, and 15 bases separated the two germline ends. This CDR3 has 17 residues.

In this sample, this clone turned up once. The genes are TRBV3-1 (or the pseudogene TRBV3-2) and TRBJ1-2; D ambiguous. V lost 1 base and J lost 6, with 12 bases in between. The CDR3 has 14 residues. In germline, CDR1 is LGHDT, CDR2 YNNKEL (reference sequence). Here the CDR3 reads CASSQGVAGNGYTF. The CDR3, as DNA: TGTGCCAGCAGCCAAGGCGTTGCTGGTAATGGCTACACCTTC.

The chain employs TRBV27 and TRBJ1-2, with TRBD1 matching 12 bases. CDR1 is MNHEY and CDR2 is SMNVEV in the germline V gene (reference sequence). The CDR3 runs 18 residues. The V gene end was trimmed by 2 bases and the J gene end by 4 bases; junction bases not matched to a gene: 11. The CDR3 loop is CASSLRAGTGGASYGYTF. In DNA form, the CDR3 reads TGTGCCAGCAGTTTAAGGGCTGGGACAGGGGGCGCCAGCTATGGCTACACCTTC.

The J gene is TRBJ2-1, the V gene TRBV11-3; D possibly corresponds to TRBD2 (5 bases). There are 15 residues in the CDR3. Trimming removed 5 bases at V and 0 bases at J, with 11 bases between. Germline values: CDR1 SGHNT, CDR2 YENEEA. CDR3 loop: CASSLSGFSYNEQFF. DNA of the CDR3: TGTGCCAGCAGCCTATCGGGGTTCTCCTACAATGAGCAGTTCTTC. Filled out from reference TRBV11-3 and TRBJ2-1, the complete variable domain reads EAGVVQSPRYKIIEKKQPVAFWCNPISGHNTLYWYLQNLGQGPELLIRYENEEAVDDSQLPKDRFSAERLKGVDSTLKIQPAELGDSAVYLCASSLSGFSYNEQFFGPGTRLTVL.

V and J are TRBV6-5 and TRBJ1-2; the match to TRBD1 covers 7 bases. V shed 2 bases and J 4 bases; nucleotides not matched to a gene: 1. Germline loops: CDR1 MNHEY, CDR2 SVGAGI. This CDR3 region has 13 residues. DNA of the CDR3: TGTGCCAGCAGTTACGGACAGGCCTATGGCTACACCTTC. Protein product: CASSYGQAYGYTF.

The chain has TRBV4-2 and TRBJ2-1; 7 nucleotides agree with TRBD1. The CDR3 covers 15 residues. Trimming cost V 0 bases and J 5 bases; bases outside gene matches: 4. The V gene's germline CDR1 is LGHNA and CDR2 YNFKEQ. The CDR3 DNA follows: TGTGCCAGCAGCCAAGAACAGGGGAGAAACAATGAGCAGTTCTTC. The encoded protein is CASSQEQGRNNEQFF.